One T cell receptor (beta chain) is described in this entry. Antigen specificity is unknown. This entry is derived from a study of T cell responses to AZD1222 COVID-19 vaccine. Overall study context: The analysis combined second doses at about 4 or about 12 weeks. Whole-study findings and limits: Possibly, clonal diversity was underestimated; donors were largely white British and included more females.

CDR1 MNHEY and CDR2 SMNVEV come from the germline V gene (reference sequence). CDR3 size: 13 residues. V was clipped by 8 bases and J by 0 bases, with 7 bases between them. TCRdb's copy holds only in-frame clones and misses some; the assay was immunoSEQ multiplex PCR. The sample records roughly 160,000 clones, more than 80% being singletons. The specimen was peripheral blood, collected on day 0 of AZD1222 vaccination. The clonotype was recovered from an adult in good health. V is TRBV27 and J is TRBJ1-4; D remains ambiguous. CDR3 in amino acids: CASGVPTNEKLFF. DNA for the CDR3: TGTGCCAGCGGGGTCCCAACTAATGAAAAACTGTTTTTT.